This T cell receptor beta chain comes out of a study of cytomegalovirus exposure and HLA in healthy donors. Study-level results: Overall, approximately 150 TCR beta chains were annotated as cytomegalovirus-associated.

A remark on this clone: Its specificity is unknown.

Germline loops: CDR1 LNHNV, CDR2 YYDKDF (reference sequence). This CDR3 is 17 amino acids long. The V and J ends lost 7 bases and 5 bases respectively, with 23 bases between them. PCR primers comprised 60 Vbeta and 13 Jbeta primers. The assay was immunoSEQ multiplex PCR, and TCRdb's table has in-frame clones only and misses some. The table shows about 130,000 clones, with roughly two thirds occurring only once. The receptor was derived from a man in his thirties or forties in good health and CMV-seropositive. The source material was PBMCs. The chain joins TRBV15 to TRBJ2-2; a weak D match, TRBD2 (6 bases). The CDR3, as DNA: TGTGCCACCAAGCCTTTCGGGCTGGGGAGGATTACCGGGGAGCTGTTTTTT. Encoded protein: CATKPFGLGRITGELFF.